A single T cell receptor (beta chain) is shown here with its context. These data originate in a study of T cells in tuberculosis. For the study at large: CD1B tetramers identified T cells specific for mycobacterial lipid GMM.

Sequencing was performed with immunoSEQ multiplex PCR; in TCRdb, only in-frame clones are kept and a portion is missing. The sample comprises 45,000 or so clones, roughly 96% of which are singletons, and roughly 3.5% rests with the top ten. Trimming stripped 0 bases from V and 6 bases from J, with 15 bases between. The germline V gene has CDR1 LGHNA and CDR2 YSLEER. The CDR3 has 16 residues. Source material: PBMCs. The V call is TRBV4-3, the J call TRBJ1-5; TRBD1 is a possible D gene (5 bases). The clonotype originates from a donor aged 10-29 years with latent tuberculosis or without tuberculosis infection. CDR3 coding DNA: TGCGCCAGCAGCCAAGATACCCAGGGCGGAATTCAGCCCCAGCATTTT. Protein: CASSQDTQGGIQPQHF.